Below, one T cell receptor beta chain is given with its context. Its target is unknown. The sample originates from a study of beta chain features in type 1 diabetes. General study points: Shortening that was moderate but significant affected the TCRB CDR3s of Type 1 diabetes patients in all four CD4+ subsets. Fewer junction insertions and more nucleotide deletions appeared in type 1 diabetes patients.

Of the isolated RNA, all was reverse transcribed, and so the sequenced material was expressed TCRB transcripts. Repertoires were generated with immunoSEQ multiplex PCR, while TCRdb's copy carries only in-frame clones and drops some. This sample carries about 700,000 clones, 13% of them seen once, and the ten largest clones take around 0.022%. With 5 bases removed from V and 1 base from J, the gap between germline ends came to 8 bases. The CDR3 has 13 residues. Germline-derived CDR1 and CDR2 are PRHDT and FYEKMQ (reference sequence). On average, the one heparinised blood draw given by each donor was about 120 mL.

The sequenced sample consisted of naive CD4+ T cells from blood. This TCR was recovered from a man between 18 and 29 years old with type 1 diabetes. The chain employs TRBV13 and TRBJ1-1; no definite D call. The chain's CDR3 is CASSLRKNTEAFF. CDR3 coding DNA: TGTGCCAGCAGCCTAAGGAAGAACACTGAAGCTTTCTTT.